The source of this T cell receptor (beta chain) is a study of blood T cell repertoires in COVID-19. Overall study: Sample material is recorded as cDNA or gDNA derived from T cells, B-cell-depleted T cells, or PBMCs.

Germline V gene sequence: CDR1 KGHSH, CDR2 LQKENI. V lost 2 bases to trimming and J lost 1 base, with 12 bases between them. This CDR3 has 15 amino acids. Profiling relied on immunoSEQ multiplex PCR, and the TCRdb table lists in-frame clones only, not all of them. The sample has 220,000 or so clones, approximately 78% seen once. This receptor was identified in a woman of 80 years or more with COVID-19, enrolled during active disease. V gene TRBV18 combines with J gene TRBJ2-7; D possibly corresponds to TRBD1 (5 bases). The sequenced sample was peripheral blood. DNA of the CDR3: TGTGCCAGCTCACCATTTGGAACAGGTTCCTACGAGCAGTACTTC. Its translation is CASSPFGTGSYEQYF.